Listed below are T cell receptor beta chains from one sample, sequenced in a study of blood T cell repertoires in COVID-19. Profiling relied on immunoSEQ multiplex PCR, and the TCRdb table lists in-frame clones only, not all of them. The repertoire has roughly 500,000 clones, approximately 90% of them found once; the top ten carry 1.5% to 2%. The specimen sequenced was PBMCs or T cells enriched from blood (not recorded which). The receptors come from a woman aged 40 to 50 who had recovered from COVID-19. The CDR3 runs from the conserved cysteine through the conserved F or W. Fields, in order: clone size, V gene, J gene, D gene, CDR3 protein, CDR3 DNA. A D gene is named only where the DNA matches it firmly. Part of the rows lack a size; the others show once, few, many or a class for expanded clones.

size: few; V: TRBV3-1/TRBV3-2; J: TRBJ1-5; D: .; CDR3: CASSQGSQPQHF; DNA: TGTGCCAGCAGCCAGGGGAGTCAGCCCCAGCATTTT
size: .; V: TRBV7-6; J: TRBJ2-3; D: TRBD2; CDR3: CASSRSTLGREADTQYF; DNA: TGTGCCAGCAGCCGTTCTACCCTGGGGCGGGAGGCTGATACGCAGTATTTT
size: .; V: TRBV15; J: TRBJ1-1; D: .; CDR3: CATSRNTKKTEAFF; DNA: TGTGCCACCAGCAGAAATACAAAAAAAACTGAAGCTTTCTTT
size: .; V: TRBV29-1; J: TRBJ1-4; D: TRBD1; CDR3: CSVGTGTGDEKLFF; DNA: TGCAGCGTCGGAACCGGGACAGGGGATGAAAAACTGTTTTTT
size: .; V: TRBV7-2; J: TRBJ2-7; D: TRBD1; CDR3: CASSLSRGRYEQYF; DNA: TGTGCCAGCAGCTTATCCAGGGGGCGATACGAGCAGTACTTC
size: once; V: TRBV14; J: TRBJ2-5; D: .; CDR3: CASSRLPQETQYF; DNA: TGTGCCAGCAGCCGACTACCTCAAGAGACCCAGTACTTC
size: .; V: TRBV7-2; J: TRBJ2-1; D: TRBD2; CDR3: CASSPGTNNEQFF; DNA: TGTGCCAGCAGCCCCGGGACTAACAATGAGCAGTTCTTC
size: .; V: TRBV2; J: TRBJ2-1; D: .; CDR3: CASSDPRDSARNEQFF; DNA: TGTGCCAGCAGTGACCCCCGGGACTCAGCACGGAATGAGCAGTTCTTC
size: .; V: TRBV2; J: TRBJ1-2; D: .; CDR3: CARRTGPYGYTF; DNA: TGTGCCAGACGAACAGGGCCCTATGGCTACACCTTC
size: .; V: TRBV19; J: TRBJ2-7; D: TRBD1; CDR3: CASSTDRVSYEQYF; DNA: TGTGCCAGTAGTACGGACAGGGTGTCCTACGAGCAGTACTTC
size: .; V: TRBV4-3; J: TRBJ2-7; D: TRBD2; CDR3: CASSQDPAGVSYEQYF; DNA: TGCGCCAGCAGCCAAGATCCGGCGGGAGTCTCCTACGAGCAGTACTTC
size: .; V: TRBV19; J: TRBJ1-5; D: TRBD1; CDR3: CASSISGTGDQPQHF; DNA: TGTGCCAGTAGTATCTCCGGGACAGGGGATCAGCCCCAGCATTTT
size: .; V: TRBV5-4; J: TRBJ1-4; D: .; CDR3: CASSLIGSGVNEKLFF; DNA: TGTGCCAGCAGCTTGATCGGTTCAGGGGTGAATGAAAAACTGTTTTTT
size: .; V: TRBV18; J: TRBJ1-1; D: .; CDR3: CASSLPQGINTEAFF; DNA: TGTGCCAGCTCACTACCTCAGGGAATCAACACTGAAGCTTTCTTT
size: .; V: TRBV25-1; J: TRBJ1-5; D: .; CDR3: CASSESEISNQPQHF; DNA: TGTGCCAGCAGTGAGTCCGAGATCAGCAATCAGCCCCAGCATTTT
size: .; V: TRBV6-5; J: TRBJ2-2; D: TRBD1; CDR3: CASSSGTGVTGELFF; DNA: TGTGCCAGCAGTTCCGGGACAGGGGTGACCGGGGAGCTGTTTTTT
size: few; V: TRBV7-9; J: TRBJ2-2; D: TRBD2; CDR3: CASSSTLAVQNTGELFF; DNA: TGTGCCAGCAGCTCGACTCTAGCGGTCCAGAACACCGGGGAGCTGTTTTTT
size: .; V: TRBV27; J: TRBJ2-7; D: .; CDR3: CASSYSRGPYEQYF; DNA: TGTGCCAGCAGTTATAGCCGGGGTCCCTACGAGCAGTACTTC
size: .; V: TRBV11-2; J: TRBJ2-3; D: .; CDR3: CASSSVITDTQYF; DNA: TGTGCCAGCAGCTCCGTAATTACAGATACGCAGTATTTT
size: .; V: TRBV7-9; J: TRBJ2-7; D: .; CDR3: CASSLEGGYEQYF; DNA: TGTGCCAGCAGCTTAGAAGGCGGTTACGAGCAGTACTTC
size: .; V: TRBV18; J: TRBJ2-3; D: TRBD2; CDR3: CASSPGLAGSTTDTQYF; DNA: TGTGCCAGCTCACCAGGACTAGCGGGATCTACCACAGATACGCAGTATTTT
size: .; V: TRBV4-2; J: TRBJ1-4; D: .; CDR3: CASSQEFYQGREKLFF; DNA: TGTGCCAGCAGCCAAGAGTTTTATCAGGGGCGGGAAAAACTGTTTTTT
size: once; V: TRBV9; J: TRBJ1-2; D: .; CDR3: CASSPNLPGGYTF; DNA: TGTGCCAGCAGCCCTAATCTGCCGGGTGGCTACACCTTC
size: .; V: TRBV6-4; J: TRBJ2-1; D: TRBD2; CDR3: CASSASGSSYNEQFF; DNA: TGTGCCAGCAGCGCTAGCGGGAGCTCCTACAATGAGCAGTTCTTC
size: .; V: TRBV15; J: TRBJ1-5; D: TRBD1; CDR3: CATSRETGGQPQHF; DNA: TGTGCCACCAGCAGAGAGACAGGGGGCCAGCCCCAGCATTTT
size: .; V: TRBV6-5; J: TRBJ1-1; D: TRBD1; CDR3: CASSLTGVKTEAFF; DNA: TGTGCCAGCAGTCTAACAGGGGTTAAAACTGAAGCTTTCTTT
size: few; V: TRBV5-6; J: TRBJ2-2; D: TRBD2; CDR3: CASSKGLAGWELFF; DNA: TGTGCCAGCAGCAAGGGACTAGCGGGTTGGGAGCTGTTTTTT
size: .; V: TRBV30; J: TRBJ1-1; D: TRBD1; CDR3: CAWSWDRRTEAFF; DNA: TGTGCCTGGAGCTGGGACAGACGCACTGAAGCTTTCTTT
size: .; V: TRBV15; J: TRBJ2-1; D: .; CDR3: CATSRAGVLGDEQFF; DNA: TGTGCCACCAGCAGGGCAGGGGTTCTGGGGGATGAGCAGTTCTTC
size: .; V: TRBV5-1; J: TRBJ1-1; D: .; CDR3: CASSLAFSGNTEAFF; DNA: TGCGCCAGCAGCTTGGCCTTTAGCGGTAACACTGAAGCTTTCTTT
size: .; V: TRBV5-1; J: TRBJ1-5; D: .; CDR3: CASSLQAGNQPQHF; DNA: TGCGCCAGCAGCTTGCAAGCGGGCAATCAGCCCCAGCATTTT
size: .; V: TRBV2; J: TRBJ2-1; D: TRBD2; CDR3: CASRLKREAYNEQFF; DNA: TGTGCCAGCAGGCTTAAGCGGGAGGCGTACAATGAGCAGTTCTTC
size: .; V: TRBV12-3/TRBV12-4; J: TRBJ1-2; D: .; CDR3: CASSPRDSGYTF; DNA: TGTGCCAGCAGCCCGAGGGACTCTGGCTACACCTTC
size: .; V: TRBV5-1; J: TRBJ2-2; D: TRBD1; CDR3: CASSLTGANTGELFF; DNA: TGCGCCAGCAGCCTTACAGGGGCAAACACCGGGGAGCTGTTTTTT
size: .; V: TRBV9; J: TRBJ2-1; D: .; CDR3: CASSDGSQGGSEEEQFF; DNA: TGTGCCAGCAGCGACGGATCCCAGGGCGGTTCTGAGGAAGAGCAGTTCTTC
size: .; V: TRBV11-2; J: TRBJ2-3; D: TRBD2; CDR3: CASSLEMTSGDTQYF; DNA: TGTGCCAGCAGCTTAGAGATGACTAGCGGTGATACGCAGTATTTT
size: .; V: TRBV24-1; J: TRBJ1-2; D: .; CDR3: CATSEAERGYTF; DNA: TGTGCCACCAGTGAGGCAGAACGTGGCTACACCTTC
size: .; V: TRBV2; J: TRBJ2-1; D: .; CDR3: CASSDFTPGDEQFF; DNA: TGTGCCAGCAGTGATTTTACTCCGGGGGATGAGCAGTTCTTC
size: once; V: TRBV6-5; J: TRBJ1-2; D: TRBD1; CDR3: CASTRTGLYGYTF; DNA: TGTGCCAGCACCCGGACAGGGCTCTATGGCTACACCTTC
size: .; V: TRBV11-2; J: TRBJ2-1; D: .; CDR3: CASSLVPPGAGSYNEQFF; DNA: TGTGCCAGCAGCTTAGTCCCCCCCGGTGCGGGTTCCTACAATGAGCAGTTCTTC
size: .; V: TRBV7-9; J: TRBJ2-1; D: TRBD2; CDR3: CASSSRLAGSYNEQFF; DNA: TGTGCCAGCAGCTCAAGACTAGCGGGAAGTTACAATGAGCAGTTCTTC
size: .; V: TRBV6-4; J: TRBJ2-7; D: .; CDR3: CASSDGHLQYF; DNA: TGTGCCAGCAGTGACGGGCACCTGCAGTACTTC
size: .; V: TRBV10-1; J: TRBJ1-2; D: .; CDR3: CASSEDSYGYTF; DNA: TGCGCCAGCAGTGAAGACAGCTATGGCTACACCTTC
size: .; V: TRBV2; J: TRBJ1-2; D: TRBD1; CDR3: CASGQGQGLYGYTF; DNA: TGTGCCAGCGGACAGGGACAGGGGCTCTATGGCTACACCTTC
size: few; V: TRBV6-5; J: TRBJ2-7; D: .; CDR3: CASSYSKWLEQYF; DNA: TGTGCCAGCAGTTACTCGAAGTGGCTGGAGCAGTACTTC
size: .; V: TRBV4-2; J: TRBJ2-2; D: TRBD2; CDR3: CASSPTTSGSAGELFF; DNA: TGTGCCAGCAGCCCGACGACTAGCGGGAGCGCCGGGGAGCTGTTTTTT
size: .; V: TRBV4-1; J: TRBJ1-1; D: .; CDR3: CASSQRQPGTEAFF; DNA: TGCGCCAGCAGCCAAAGACAGCCGGGCACTGAAGCTTTCTTT
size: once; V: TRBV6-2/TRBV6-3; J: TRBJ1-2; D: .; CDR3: CASCSHGWTDTNYGYTF; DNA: TGTGCCAGCTGTTCCCACGGTTGGACAGACACTAACTATGGCTACACCTTC
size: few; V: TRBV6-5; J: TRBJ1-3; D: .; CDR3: CASSPPGVGNTIYF; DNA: TGTGCCAGCAGCCCCCCGGGTGTAGGAAACACCATATATTTT
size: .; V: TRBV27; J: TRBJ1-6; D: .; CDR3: CASSLYPPGVSGSPLHF; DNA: TGTGCCAGCAGTTTATATCCTCCGGGGGTATCTGGTTCACCCCTCCACTTT
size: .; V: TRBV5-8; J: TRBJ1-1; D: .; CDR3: CASRLRSEAFF; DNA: TGTGCCAGCAGGCTTCGGAGTGAAGCTTTCTTT
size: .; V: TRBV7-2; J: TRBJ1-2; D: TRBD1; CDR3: CASSPDRGLGYYGYTF; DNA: TGTGCCAGCAGCCCGGACAGGGGGCTCGGTTACTATGGCTACACCTTC
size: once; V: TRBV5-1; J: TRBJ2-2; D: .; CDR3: CASSLGLLDTGELFF; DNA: TGCGCCAGCAGCTTGGGACTTCTGGACACCGGGGAGCTGTTTTTT